This T cell receptor (beta chain) was captured by sequencing in a study of blood T cell repertoires in COVID-19. Study in general: PBMCs, B-cell-depleted T cells, or T cells provided the cDNA or gDNA that made up the material.

The CDR3 extends over 17 amino acids. V dropped 3 bases and J dropped 2; count of bases not matched to a gene: 11. Germline V lookup: CDR1 MDHEN, CDR2 SYDVKM. Profiled with immunoSEQ multiplex PCR; TCRdb holds only in-frame clones, not every one. The data hold more than 200,000 clones, with approximately 86% observed a single time. Cohorts were based on clinical histories the participants reported. The chain links TRBV28 to TRBJ1-1; 8 bases line up with TRBD1. The sequence derives from a woman aged 25 to 45 with acute COVID-19. Input material: PBMCs or T cells enriched from blood (not recorded which). CDR3 DNA sequence: TGTGCCAGCAGTTTTCCCCAGGGGGCTTTGCGTAACACTGAAGCTTTCTTT. Its translation: CASSFPQGALRNTEAFF.